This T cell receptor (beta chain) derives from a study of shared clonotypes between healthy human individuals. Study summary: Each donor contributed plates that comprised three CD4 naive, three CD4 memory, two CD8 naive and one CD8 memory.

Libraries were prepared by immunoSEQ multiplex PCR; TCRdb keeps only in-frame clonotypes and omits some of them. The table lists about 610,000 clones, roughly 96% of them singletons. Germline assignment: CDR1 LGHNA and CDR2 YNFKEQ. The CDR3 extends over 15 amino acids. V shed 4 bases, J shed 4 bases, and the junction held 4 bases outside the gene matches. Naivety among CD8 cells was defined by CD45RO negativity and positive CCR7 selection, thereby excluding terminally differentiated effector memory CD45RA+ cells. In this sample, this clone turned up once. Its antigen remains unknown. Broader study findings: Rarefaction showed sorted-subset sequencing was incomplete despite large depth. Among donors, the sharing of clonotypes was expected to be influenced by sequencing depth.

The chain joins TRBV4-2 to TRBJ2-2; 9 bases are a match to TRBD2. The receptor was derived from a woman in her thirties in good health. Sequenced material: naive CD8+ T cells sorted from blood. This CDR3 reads CASSLAGGRTGELFF. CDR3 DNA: TGTGCCAGCAGCCTCGCGGGGGGGCGCACCGGGGAGCTGTTTTTT.